This T cell receptor (beta chain) stems from a study of a mutant IDH1 vaccine in newly diagnosed glioma (dated by TCRdb to the early 2020s). For context, the study as a whole: Patients were given eight vaccinations, in weeks 1, 3, 5, 7, 11, 15, 19 and 23, which matched visits V03 through V10. Vaccination was initiated 4-6 weeks after radiotherapy alone, or concurrently with temozolomide cycles in the chemotherapy-containing groups. Of the 25 to 40 patients who were treated, around 60% were male and approximately 38% were female, and the mean age was around 40 years. Before enrollment, most patients had been given radiochemotherapy with temozolomide as standard therapy, while the rest had received either radiotherapy alone or temozolomide alone. Six visits were used for peripheral blood collection: V03 (baseline), V05, V07, V10, V12 and V13. For exploratory analyses, longitudinal TCRB deep sequencing was carried out in roughly 23 treated patients wherever samples were available. Beyond this particular receptor, the publication reports: Vaccine-induced immune responses across multiple MHC alleles were detected in over 80% of patients. It was noted by the authors that analyses of patient blood samples could not be reproduced owing to sample limitations. Pseudoprogression seemed to be unrelated to changes in the top peripheral T cell clonotypes found by TCRB sequencing. Availability determined which PBMC samples were chosen for TCRB deep sequencing.

The intended sense of this specimen's time point label: week 11, during vaccination. Each vaccine dose was 300 ug of a 20-mer mutant IDH1 peptide in Montanide, given subcutaneously with topical imiquimod. All donors had newly diagnosed IDH1-mutant astrocytomas of WHO grade 3 or 4 that showed loss of nuclear ATRX. The samples were drawn from NOA16, a multicentre, single-arm, open-label phase I trial in Germany that tested a mutant IDH1 peptide vaccine in humans for the first time. Genomic DNA for TCRB sequencing was isolated from EDTA blood with the DNeasy Blood and Tissue Kit. Remarks on this clone: Its antigen remains undetermined. The sample holds no much larger clone one base away, and base qualities are not on file.

The CDR3 starts with the cysteine, ends with the phenylalanine, and has 15 residues. The sequence is cut down to CDR3 DNA, 45 bases in frame from base 1. CDR1 GTSNPN and CDR2 SVGIG are derived from the germline V gene (reference sequence). The trim is 6 bases for V and 4 bases for J, with a gap of 18 bases between the germline ends. The library was made by the immunoSEQ multiplex PCR assay. Rearranged TCR beta chain sequences were amplified with the hsTCRB Kit following the manufacturer's protocol. An Illumina MiSeq was used to sequence the TCRB libraries. The paper's processing steps were these. The proprietary platform of the kit vendor was used for demultiplexing, trimming and gene mapping. Drawn from immuneACCESS, this table holds only the in-frame rearrangements with V and J called that TCRdb kept. Clones are partly lost; checked studies trace under half to an unresolved V gene and leave the rest unexplained. The V and J calls and the clone size are those of that table, but D and trimming were determined from the DNA. This sample is represented by tens of thousands of clones; approximately 89% of them were singletons. The top ten hold roughly 5% of the sample.

The V and J segments used are TRBV30 and TRBJ2-2, with TRBD2 perhaps the D gene, on 7 matching bases. The sequenced sample was PBMCs, obtained from a glioma patient whose treatment included an IDH1 peptide vaccine. This TCR was sampled from a woman in her thirties or forties with glioma. For the CDR3, the sequence is CACQGGERATGELFF. The sequence in DNA is TGTGCCTGCCAAGGGGGGGAAAGGGCCACCGGGGAGCTGTTTTTT.